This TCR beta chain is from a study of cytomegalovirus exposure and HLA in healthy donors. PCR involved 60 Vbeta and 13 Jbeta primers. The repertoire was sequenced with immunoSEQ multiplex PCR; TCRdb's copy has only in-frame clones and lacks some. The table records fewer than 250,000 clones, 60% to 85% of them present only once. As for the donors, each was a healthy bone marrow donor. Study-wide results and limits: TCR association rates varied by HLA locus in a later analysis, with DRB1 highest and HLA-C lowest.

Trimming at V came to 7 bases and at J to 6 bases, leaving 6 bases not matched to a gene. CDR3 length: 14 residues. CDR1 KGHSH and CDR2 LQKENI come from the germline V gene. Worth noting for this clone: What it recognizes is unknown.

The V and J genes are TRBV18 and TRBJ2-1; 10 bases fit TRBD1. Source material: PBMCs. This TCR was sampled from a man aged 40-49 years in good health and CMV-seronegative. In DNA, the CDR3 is TGTGCCAGCTACCCGGGACAGGGGCTCAATGAGCAGTTCTTC. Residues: CASYPGQGLNEQFF.